The 21 T cell receptor beta chains reported below all come from one sample, sequenced in a study of T cell clones after liver transplantation. The repertoire was sequenced with immunoSEQ multiplex PCR; TCRdb's copy has only in-frame clones and lacks some. The table lists 65,000 to 80,000 clones, roughly 83% of them singletons. The sequenced sample was CD4+ T cells from blood, obtained at the 22-month timepoint. These receptors all stem from a human patient who received a liver transplant. The T cells may partly be graft donor cells.

The chain links TRBV2 to TRBJ2-5; no clear D gene. Trimming took 5 bases from V and 3 from J, leaving 19 bases between them. CDR1 is SNHLY, CDR2 FYNNEI, per germline. The CDR3 is 16 residues long. In DNA, the CDR3 is TGTGCCAGCAGTCTACCGGGCCTACTAAGAAAAGAGACCCAGTACTTC. Its translation is CASSLPGLLRKETQYF.

The rearrangement links TRBV5-1 to TRBJ2-1; 7 nucleotides match TRBD1. Trimming at V came to 0 bases and at J to 9 bases, leaving 9 bases not matched to a gene. This CDR3 comprises 15 residues. The V gene's germline CDR1 is SGHRS and CDR2 YFSETQ. Written as DNA, the CDR3 is TGCGCCAGCAGCTTGGAGGGACAGAGCTTGGGTGAGCAGTTCTTC. It yields the protein CASSLEGQSLGEQFF.

V is TRBV19 and J is TRBJ1-4; 9 bases align to TRBD1. Germline CDR1 is LNHDA and CDR2 is SQIVND (reference sequence). There are 14 residues in the CDR3. The V and J ends lost 6 bases and 8 bases, in that order; junction bases with no gene match: 7. As DNA, the CDR3 is TGTGCCAGTAGATCGACAGGGGGAGGGGAAAAACTGTTTTTT. As protein: CASRSTGGGEKLFF.

This clone was seen a few times. The genes are TRBV9 and TRBJ2-3, with 9 bases identical to TRBD1. V trimming: 4 bases; J trimming: 9 bases; junction bases outside the gene matches: 3. CDR1 and CDR2 from the germline V gene are SGDLS and YYNGEE. This CDR3 contains 12 residues. The CDR3: CASSRTGDTQYF. CDR3 bases: TGTGCCAGCAGCCGGACAGGGGACACGCAGTATTTT.

The V gene is TRBV5-1, the J gene TRBJ1-4; the D is unclear. The CDR3 is 15 residues long. V was cut by 4 bases and J by 2 bases, with 12 bases left in between. Germline V gene sequence: CDR1 SGHRS, CDR2 YFSETQ. This CDR3 reads CASSPGGLTNEKLFF. Here the CDR3 DNA reads TGCGCCAGCAGCCCCGGAGGGCTGACTAATGAAAAACTGTTTTTT.

The gene calls are TRBV7-2 and TRBJ1-3; D ambiguous. This CDR3 region has 14 residues. CDR1 is SGHTA and CDR2 is FQGNSA in the germline V gene. The ends were cut back, 1 base at V and 3 bases at J, with 7 bases in the middle. The CDR3 is CASSLGPGGNTIYF. The CDR3 coding sequence is TGTGCCAGCAGCTTAGGCCCCGGTGGAAACACCATATATTTT.

This chain uses TRBV5-6 with TRBJ2-2; 8 nucleotides match TRBD2. The length of the CDR3 is 16 residues. The germline gives CDR1 SGHDT, CDR2 YYEEEE. V shed 4 bases, J shed 6 bases, and the junction held 11 bases outside the gene matches. The CDR3 bases are TGTGCCAGCAGCCGGCGGCCAGCGGGAGCCGCCGGGGAGCTGTTTTTT. Protein: CASSRRPAGAAGELFF.

The V and J genes are TRBV5-6 and TRBJ2-4; D remains unclear. Trimming shortened V by 0 bases and J by 8 bases, and 15 bases separated the two germline ends. CDR1 and CDR2 (germline): SGHDT, YYEEEE. The CDR3 spans 15 residues. The DNA of the CDR3 is TGTGCCAGCAGCTTGGTGTCAGCCTTAAAGGACATTCAGTACTTC. Translated, it gives CASSLVSALKDIQYF.

The chain carries TRBV9 and TRBJ2-7, with 8 bases identical to TRBD2. Per germline, CDR1 SGDLS and CDR2 YYNGEE. The CDR3 is made up of 14 amino acids. With 4 bases clipped from V and 2 bases from J, the junction kept 5 bases outside the gene matches. The CDR3 here is CASSPGGRTYEQYF. In DNA form, the CDR3 reads TGTGCCAGCAGCCCCGGCGGGAGGACCTACGAGCAGTACTTC.

V is TRBV4-2 and J is TRBJ2-1, with 12 bases identical to TRBD2. J lost 7 bases, V lost 0 bases, and 1 base had no gene match. From germline, CDR1 is LGHNA and CDR2 YNFKEQ. The CDR3 runs to 15 residues. The CDR3, as DNA: TGTGCCAGCAGCCAAGAGACTAGCGGGAGTAATGAGCAGTTCTTC. This sequence encodes CASSQETSGSNEQFF.

This chain links TRBV5-3 with TRBJ1-2; the D is unclear. TRBV5-3 is an ORF for which the function is uncertain. The germline V and J ends were trimmed by 0 bases and 6 bases, with 21 bases remaining between them. CDR3 length: 17 residues. In DNA form, the CDR3 reads TGTGCCAGAAGCTTGGCCGCGTTGGGGAGAGTAAAGGATGGCTACACCTTC. Residues: CARSLAALGRVKDGYTF.

The chain links TRBV11-2 to TRBJ1-5; 8 bases agree with TRBD1. Germline CDR1 and CDR2: SGHAT and FQNNGV. The CDR3 length is 14 residues. The trim removed 5 bases at V and 6 bases at J, leaving 6 bases unmatched. CDR3: CASSLDREGQPQHF. CDR3 nucleotides: TGTGCCAGCAGCCTGGACAGGGAGGGTCAGCCCCAGCATTTT.

The chain employs TRBV14 and TRBJ1-1; D is unclear. V was pared by 0 bases and J by 5 bases, with 10 bases between. Per the germline V gene, CDR1 is SGHDN and CDR2 is FVKESK. The CDR3 runs to 14 residues. DNA for the CDR3: TGTGCCAGCAGCCAAGATTATGGGGAAACTGAAGCTTTCTTT. Encoded protein: CASSQDYGETEAFF.

This chain connects TRBV30 to TRBJ2-1; 7 bases map to TRBD2. The CDR3 is 15 amino acids. The V gene end was trimmed by 2 bases and the J gene end by 9 bases; junction bases not matched to a gene: 13. The germline gives CDR1 GTSNPN, CDR2 SVGIG (reference sequence). CDR3 region: CAWSPPGTTPREQFF. As DNA, the CDR3 is TGTGCCTGGAGTCCACCCGGGACTACCCCCCGTGAGCAGTTCTTC.

The CDR3 sequence is CASRDQGDNQPQHF. As DNA, the CDR3 is TGTGCCAGCAGGGACCAGGGGGACAATCAGCCCCAGCATTTT. The chain has TRBV5-4 and TRBJ1-5; 7 positions agree with TRBD1. Per the germline V gene, CDR1 is SGHNT and CDR2 is YYREEE (reference sequence). V gave up 5 bases and J gave up 3 bases; unmatched junction bases: 5. The CDR3 contains 14 residues.

The chain employs TRBV10-3 and TRBJ1-4; D call uncertain. The V and J ends lost 4 bases and 6 bases respectively, with 9 bases between them. The V gene's germline CDR1 is ENHRY and CDR2 SYGVKD. The CDR3 has 13 amino acids. CDR3 DNA sequence: TGTGCCATCAGTGGGGGATGGGATGAAAAACTGTTTTTT. Translated: CAISGGWDEKLFF.

The chain carries TRBV6-4 and TRBJ2-1; TRBD2 matches 9 bases. The germline V gene encodes CDR1 MRHNA and CDR2 SNTAGT. The trim removed 2 bases at V and 6 bases at J, leaving 8 bases unmatched. The CDR3 extends over 16 amino acids. The CDR3 protein is CASSDKSSGRGNEQFF. CDR3 DNA sequence: TGTGCCAGCAGTGACAAGAGTAGCGGGAGAGGCAATGAGCAGTTCTTC.

CDR3 DNA: TGTGCCAGCAGCCGACTAATACCCGAGGGCGGGGAGCTGTTTTTT. This gives the protein CASSRLIPEGGELFF. This sequence joins TRBV5-6 and TRBJ2-2; D possibly corresponds to TRBD2 (5 bases). The CDR3 extends over 15 amino acids. Germline loops: CDR1 SGHDT, CDR2 YYEEEE. Trimming left V 4 bases short and J 7 bases short, with 17 bases between.

This clone was recorded a few times. The chain has TRBV4-1 and TRBJ1-2; possible D gene TRBD1, 5 bases. The V gene's germline CDR1 is MGHRA and CDR2 YSYEKL. The CDR3 sequence is 13 residues long. V lost 4 bases, J lost 8 bases, and 14 bases lay in between. This CDR3 is CASSPTRERGYTF. Here the CDR3 DNA reads TGCGCCAGCAGCCCAACCAGGGAGCGAGGCTACACCTTC.

The chain recombines TRBV7-2 with TRBJ2-3, with D possibly TRBD2 on 6 matching bases. V dropped 2 bases and J dropped 1 base, with 22 bases sitting between them. This CDR3 region has 19 residues. Germline CDR1 is SGHTA and CDR2 is FQGNSA. CDR3 amino acids: CASSLRPVSGSLRTDTQYF. The CDR3 region has the DNA TGTGCCAGCAGCTTAAGACCGGTGTCCGGGAGTCTCCGCACAGATACGCAGTATTTT.

This clone occurred once. The chain recombines TRBV11-2 with TRBJ2-5, with D possibly TRBD2 on 5 matching bases. The CDR3 covers 14 residues. Trimming stripped 1 base from V and 4 bases from J, with 10 bases between. The germline V gene has CDR1 SGHAT and CDR2 FQNNGV. CDR3 sequence (DNA): TGTGCCAGCAGCTTAGTCCTAACTAGAGAGACCCAGTACTTC. It specifies CASSLVLTRETQYF.